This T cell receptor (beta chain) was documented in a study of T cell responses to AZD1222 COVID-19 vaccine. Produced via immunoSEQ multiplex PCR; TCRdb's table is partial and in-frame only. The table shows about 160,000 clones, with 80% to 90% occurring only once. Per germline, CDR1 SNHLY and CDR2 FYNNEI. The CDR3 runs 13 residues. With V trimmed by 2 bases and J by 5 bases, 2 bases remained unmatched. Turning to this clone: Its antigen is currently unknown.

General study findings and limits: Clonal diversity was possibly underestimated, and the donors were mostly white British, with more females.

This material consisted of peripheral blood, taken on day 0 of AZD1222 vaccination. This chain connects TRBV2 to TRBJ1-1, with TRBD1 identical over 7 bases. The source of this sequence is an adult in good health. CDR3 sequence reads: CASSEQGETEAFF. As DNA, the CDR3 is TGTGCCAGCAGTGAACAGGGGGAAACTGAAGCTTTCTTT. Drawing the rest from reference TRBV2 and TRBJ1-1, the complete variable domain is EPEVTQTPSHQVTQMGQEVILRCVPISNHLYFYWYRQILGQKVEFLVSFYNNEISEKSEIFDDQFSVERPDGSNFTLKIRSTKLEDSAMYFCASSEQGETEAFFGQGTRLTVV.